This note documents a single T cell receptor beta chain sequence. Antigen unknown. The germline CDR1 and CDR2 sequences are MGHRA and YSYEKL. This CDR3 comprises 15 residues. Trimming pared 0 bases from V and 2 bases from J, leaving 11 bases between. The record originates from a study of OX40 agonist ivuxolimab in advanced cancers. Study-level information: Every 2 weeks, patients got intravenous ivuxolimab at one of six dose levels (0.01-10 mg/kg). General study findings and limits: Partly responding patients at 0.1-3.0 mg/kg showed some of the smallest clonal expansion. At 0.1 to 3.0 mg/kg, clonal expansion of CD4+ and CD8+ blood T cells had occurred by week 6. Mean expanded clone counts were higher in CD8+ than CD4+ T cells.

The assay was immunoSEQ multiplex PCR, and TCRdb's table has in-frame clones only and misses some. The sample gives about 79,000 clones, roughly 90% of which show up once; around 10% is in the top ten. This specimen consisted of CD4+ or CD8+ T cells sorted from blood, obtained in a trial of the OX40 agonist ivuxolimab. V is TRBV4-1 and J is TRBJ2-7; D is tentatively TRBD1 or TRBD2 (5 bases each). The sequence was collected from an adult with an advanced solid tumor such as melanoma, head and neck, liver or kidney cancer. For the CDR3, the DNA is TGCGCCAGCAGCCAAGACCCGGGACCTACCTACGAGCAGTACTTC. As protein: CASSQDPGPTYEQYF.